This T cell receptor beta chain came from a study of cytotoxic CD8 clonotypes in ibrutinib-treated CLL. Looked up from germline, CDR1 is SQVTM and CDR2 is ANQGSEA. CDR3 length: 14 amino acids. The trim removed 0 bases at V and 10 bases at J, leaving 9 bases unmatched. Generated by immunoSEQ multiplex PCR, the TCRdb table keeps only in-frame clones and is missing some. Found here are approximately 200,000 clones, approximately 72% of them singletons; the top ten hold roughly 13%. The sequence came from a human donor with chronic lymphocytic leukemia. The chain carries TRBV29-1 and TRBJ2-1; 7 nucleotides agree with TRBD2. Here the sequenced sample was PBMCs, taken after 24 months of ibrutinib treatment. Here the CDR3 reads CSVEEASGLTEQFF. The CDR3 DNA follows: TGCAGCGTTGAAGAGGCTAGCGGATTAACGGAGCAGTTCTTC.